The entry below gives a single TCR beta chain sequence along with its context. Germline CDR1 reads SGHVS; CDR2 reads FQNEAQ. Losses at the gene ends were 1 base for V and 8 bases for J; bases not matched to a gene: 8. The CDR3 runs to 16 residues. This entry is derived from a study of blood T cell repertoires in COVID-19. Background on the study: COVID-19 samples collected from the United States, Italy and Spain covered acute and convalescent phases. PBMCs, B-cell-depleted T cells, or T cells were the source of the cDNA or gDNA that made up the material.

Per the authors' pipeline: Estimates of nucleated cell counts were drawn from the amplification of reference gene primers. Profiling relied on immunoSEQ multiplex PCR, and the TCRdb table lists in-frame clones only, not all of them. V, J and clone size were drawn from that table, and D and trimming were deduced from the DNA. The sample carries roughly 150,000 clones, roughly 93% recorded once. The chain joins TRBV7-8 to TRBJ1-2, with 12 bases lining up with TRBD1. The material sequenced was peripheral blood. This receptor was taken from a man aged 18 to 29 with acute or convalescent COVID-19. CDR3 nucleotide sequence: TGTGCCAGCAGCTTAGTCGGGGGACAGGGGGCGAGGGGCTACACCTTC. Amino acids: CASSLVGGQGARGYTF.